A single sample is the source of the 12 T cell receptor beta chains below, sequenced in a study of blood T cell repertoires in COVID-19. Sequencing used immunoSEQ multiplex PCR; TCRdb keeps in-frame clones, though not all of them. The data hold over 85,000 clones, with approximately 67% observed a single time. The sample comprised peripheral blood. These receptors all stem from an older woman with acute or convalescent COVID-19.

A few counts support this clone. The chain has TRBV6-5 and TRBJ2-1; 7 bases line up with TRBD1. The CDR3 has 14 amino acids. Germline CDR1 is MNHEY and CDR2 is SVGAGI. The J segment lost 7 bases and the V segment lost 8 bases, leaving 11 bases of the junction unmatched. In DNA, the CDR3 is TGTGCCAGCGGCAGGGGGAATACCTGGAATGAGCAGTTCTTC. This codes for CASGRGNTWNEQFF.

The chain joins TRBV13 to TRBJ1-2; D is ambiguous. V gave up 2 bases and J gave up 4 bases, with 14 bases separating them. Germline V lookup: CDR1 PRHDT, CDR2 FYEKMQ (reference sequence). CDR3 length: 15 residues. CDR3 sequence: CASSLREIRGYGYTF. CDR3 DNA sequence: TGTGCCAGCAGCTTAAGGGAAATACGGGGCTATGGCTACACCTTC.

The count of this clone is one. The chain couples TRBV6-6 to TRBJ2-7; 11 nucleotides match TRBD1. The J segment lost 6 bases and the V segment lost 6 bases, leaving 7 bases of the junction unmatched. Germline-derived CDR1 and CDR2 are MNHNY and SVGAGI (reference sequence). There are 14 residues in the CDR3. The CDR3 here is CASRDGQGASEQYF. Here the CDR3 DNA reads TGTGCCAGCAGGGATGGACAGGGGGCGTCCGAGCAGTACTTC.

The chain is built from TRBV7-2 and TRBJ2-5; 8 bases align to TRBD1. Germline CDR1 SGHTA, CDR2 FQGNSA. V lost 6 bases to trimming and J lost 1 base; unmatched junction nucleotides: 10. The CDR3 has 16 residues. The chain's CDR3 is CASSHGQGGFQETQYF. The CDR3 DNA sequence: TGTGCCAGCAGTCATGGACAGGGCGGCTTCCAAGAGACCCAGTACTTC.

V usage is TRBV5-6 and J usage is TRBJ2-1; 10 bases align to TRBD1. CDR1 is SGHDT, CDR2 YYEEEE, per germline. The CDR3 runs 15 residues. J was trimmed by 2 bases and V by 5 bases; bases with no gene match: 4. The CDR3 coding sequence is TGTGCCAGCAGGACGGGACAGGGGACCTACAATGAGCAGTTCTTC. Translating gives CASRTGQGTYNEQFF.

This chain links TRBV4-3 with TRBJ1-3; D call uncertain. CDR1 LGHNA and CDR2 YSLEER come from the germline V gene. The CDR3 sequence is 17 residues long. V dropped 0 bases and J dropped 0 bases, with 12 bases sitting between them. This CDR3 is CASSQDEVRGSGNTIYF. For the CDR3, the DNA is TGCGCCAGCAGCCAAGATGAAGTCCGCGGCTCTGGAAACACCATATATTTT.

The chain couples TRBV7-9 to TRBJ1-2; 8 bases agree with TRBD1. From germline, CDR1 is SEHNR and CDR2 FQNEAQ (reference sequence). The trim removed 4 bases at V and 7 bases at J, leaving 8 bases unmatched. The CDR3 covers 14 residues. As DNA, the CDR3 is TGTGCCAGCAGCTCCTCAGGGGGCGCGGGTGGCTACACCTTC. Encoded protein: CASSSSGGAGGYTF.

V usage is TRBV2 and J usage is TRBJ2-7; possible D gene TRBD1, 6 bases. V dropped 6 bases and J dropped 4 bases, with 10 bases sitting between them. This CDR3 contains 12 residues. Germline assignment: CDR1 SNHLY and CDR2 FYNNEI. The CDR3 DNA sequence: TGTGCCAGCAGCGTCACAGGGTACGAGCAGTACTTC. This encodes CASSVTGYEQYF.

The chain couples TRBV2 to TRBJ2-7, with 10 bases matching TRBD1. The V gene end was trimmed by 8 bases and the J gene end by 12 bases; junction bases not matched to a gene: 13. Germline CDR1 SNHLY, CDR2 FYNNEI. The CDR3 is made up of 13 amino acids. The CDR3 sequence is CASCALGTGALYF. CDR3 nucleotides: TGTGCCAGCTGCGCGTTAGGGACAGGGGCTCTGTACTTC.

The V call is TRBV3-1 (or the pseudogene TRBV3-2), the J call TRBJ2-3; D gene unclear. The CDR3 is made up of 15 amino acids. V was shortened by 0 bases and J by 0 bases, with 7 bases between the two germline ends. Germline lookup yields CDR1 LGHDT and CDR2 YNNKEL (reference sequence). CDR3 bases: TGTGCCAGCAGCCAAGATTGGAGCAGCACAGATACGCAGTATTTT. This translates into CASSQDWSSTDTQYF.

The V gene is TRBV19, the J gene TRBJ2-1; 16 nucleotides align to TRBD2. CDR1 and CDR2 from the germline V gene are LNHDA and SQIVND (reference sequence). The CDR3 extends over 19 amino acids. Trimming removed 5 bases from V and 2 bases from J; junction bases left unmatched: 9. CDR3: CASSPPPGTSGGAYNEQFF. CDR3 in DNA: TGTGCCAGTAGTCCACCCCCCGGGACTAGCGGGGGGGCCTACAATGAGCAGTTCTTC. Based on the CDR3 plus reference TRBV19 and TRBJ2-1, the full variable domain is DGGITQSPKYLFRKEGQNVTLSCEQNLNHDAMYWYRQDPGQGLRLIYYSQIVNDFQKGDIAEGYSVSREKKESFPLTVTSAQKNPTAFYLCASSPPPGTSGGAYNEQFFGPGTRLTVL.

The chain couples TRBV7-2 to TRBJ2-2, with D perhaps TRBD2 (5 bases). The V end lost 6 bases, the J end lost 4 bases, and 12 bases lay between the germline ends. The CDR3 spans 14 residues. Per germline, CDR1 SGHTA and CDR2 FQGNSA. CDR3 loop: CASRINAGTGELFF. The CDR3 coding sequence is TGTGCCAGCAGGATCAACGCGGGCACCGGGGAGCTGTTTTTT.